This TCR beta chain emerged from a study of T cell responses to AZD1222 COVID-19 vaccine. Looking at the study overall: Both about-4-week and about-12-week second-dose recipients were combined.

Overall study findings and caveats: A rise in Spike-specific TCR breadth and depth followed two AZD1222 doses. The number of AZD1222 recipients seropositive at baseline was only six. There were repertoire samples only from the period after the peak T cell response.

The V gene lost 4 bases and the J gene lost 2 bases, with 12 bases spanning the gap. Germline-derived CDR1 and CDR2 are SGDLS and YYNGEE. This CDR3 is built from 14 residues. Of note for this clone: As yet, its antigen is unknown.

TCRdb's copy holds only in-frame clones and misses some; the assay was immunoSEQ multiplex PCR. The table shows about 120,000 clones, with around 89% occurring only once. The TCR sequence derives from an adult in good health. This chain joins TRBV9 and TRBJ1-1, with D unclear. Sequenced material: peripheral blood, taken on day 0 of AZD1222 vaccination. CDR3: CASSPPQANTEAFF. CDR3 nucleotide sequence: TGTGCCAGCAGCCCTCCTCAGGCAAACACTGAAGCTTTCTTT. The whole variable domain, filled in from reference TRBV9 and TRBJ1-1, reads DSGVTQTPKHLITATGQRVTLRCSPRSGDLSVYWYQQSLDQGLQFLIQYYNGEERAKGNILERFSAQQFPDLHSELNLSSLELGDSALYFCASSPPQANTEAFFGQGTRLTVV.